The 26 T cell receptor beta chains listed next were all sequenced from one sample in a study of cytomegalovirus exposure and HLA in healthy donors. Vbeta (60) and Jbeta (13) primers were used in the PCR. The assay was immunoSEQ multiplex PCR, and TCRdb's table has in-frame clones only and misses some. The sample has more than 200,000 clones; about 79% are singletons. The specimen was PBMCs. Every receptor here comes from a man between 18 and 29 years old in good health and CMV-seronegative.

The chain carries TRBV6-5 and TRBJ2-7, with TRBD1 identical over 11 bases. The CDR3 has 14 amino acids. V lost 7 bases and J lost 5; bases outside the gene matches: 7. Germline lookup yields CDR1 MNHEY and CDR2 SVGAGI. CDR3 amino acids: CASTRDRGGHEQYF. CDR3 coding DNA: TGTGCCAGCACCCGGGACAGGGGGGGCCACGAGCAGTACTTC.

The J gene is TRBJ2-1, the V gene TRBV29-1; TRBD2 agrees at 13 bases. This CDR3 region has 16 residues. Germline lookup yields CDR1 SQVTM and CDR2 ANQGSEA. Trimming cost V 1 base and J 8 bases; bases outside gene matches: 8. In DNA, the CDR3 is TGCAGCGTTGAAGGGACTAGCGGGGGAGCCCTTCATGAGCAGTTCTTC. Translated, it gives CSVEGTSGGALHEQFF.

V is TRBV6-5 and J is TRBJ1-1; D is ambiguous. Germline V gene data show CDR1 as MNHEY and CDR2 as SVGAGI. Trimming removed 7 bases from V and 3 bases from J, with 12 bases in between. CDR3 length equals 13 residues. The CDR3 loop reads CASTQSGYTEAFF. DNA for the CDR3: TGTGCCAGCACCCAGTCGGGGTACACTGAAGCTTTCTTT.

This chain uses TRBV7-6 with TRBJ2-3; maybe TRBD2 (6 bases). Per germline, CDR1 SGHVS and CDR2 FNYEAQ. V was pared by 3 bases and J by 5 bases, with 15 bases between. There are 15 residues in the CDR3. The CDR3 loop reads CASSFGGNVGDTQYF. Here the CDR3 DNA reads TGTGCCAGCAGCTTTGGCGGGAATGTGGGAGATACGCAGTATTTT.

J is TRBJ2-4 and V is TRBV30; 8 positions agree with TRBD2. V dropped 2 bases and J dropped 6; count of bases not matched to a gene: 3. The CDR3 runs to 13 residues. Germline CDR1 reads GTSNPN; CDR2 reads SVGIG (reference sequence). The CDR3 nucleotides are TGTGCCTGGAGTAGGCGGGGGGTAAACATTCAGTACTTC. Protein product: CAWSRRGVNIQYF.

This clone was detected once. The chain recombines TRBV29-1 with TRBJ2-1, with TRBD2 identical over 9 bases. The CDR3 extends over 16 amino acids. The V gene's germline CDR1 is SQVTM and CDR2 ANQGSEA. Trimming cost V 2 bases and J 7 bases; bases outside gene matches: 12. The CDR3, as DNA: TGCAGCGTTGAACCCGCGAAGCGGGGGGCGGAAAATGAGCAGTTCTTC. Translated: CSVEPAKRGAENEQFF.

The V and J genes are TRBV7-9 and TRBJ2-2, with D possibly matching TRBD2 (6 bases). CDR3 length equals 12 residues. The V end lost 3 bases, the J end lost 7 bases, and 6 bases lay between the germline ends. Germline loops: CDR1 SEHNR, CDR2 FQNEAQ (reference sequence). Here the CDR3 reads CASSLTSGELFF. The CDR3 nucleotides are TGTGCCAGCAGCTTGACTAGCGGGGAGCTGTTTTTT. Together with reference TRBV7-9 and TRBJ2-2, the CDR3 gives the full variable domain: DTGVSQNPRHKITKRGQNVTFRCDPISEHNRLYWYRQTLGQGPEFLTYFQNEAQLEKSRLLSDRFSAERPKGSFSTLEIQRTEQGDSAMYLCASSLTSGELFFGEGSRLTVL.

This clone occurred a few times. V usage is TRBV6-5 and J usage is TRBJ1-1, with a weak D call TRBD1 (6 bases). Germline values: CDR1 MNHEY, CDR2 SVGAGI. CDR3 length: 14 residues. Trimming pared 6 bases from V and 1 base from J, leaving 12 bases between. The CDR3 region is CASRPDRQNTEAFF. The DNA of the CDR3 is TGTGCCAGCAGGCCGGACAGACAGAACACTGAAGCTTTCTTT.

This chain links TRBV30 with TRBJ2-7; a weak D match, TRBD1 (7 bases). Germline V gene sequence: CDR1 GTSNPN, CDR2 SVGIG (reference sequence). The CDR3 loop spans 13 amino acids. Trimming shortened V by 5 bases and J by 3 bases, and 14 bases separated the two germline ends. The CDR3 here is CAWSAGGGYEQYF. The CDR3 bases are TGTGCCTGGTCAGCAGGGGGAGGCTACGAGCAGTACTTC.

This clone was seen a few times. The chain couples TRBV9 to TRBJ2-2, with TRBD1 identical over 10 bases. J lost 4 bases, V lost 0 bases, and 3 bases had no gene match. The CDR3 spans 16 residues. Germline V gene lookup returns CDR1 SGDLS and CDR2 YYNGEE. The CDR3 DNA reads TGTGCCAGCAGCGTAGGACAGGGGGCGAGCACCGGGGAGCTGTTTTTT. Its translation: CASSVGQGASTGELFF. Based on the CDR3 plus reference TRBV9 and TRBJ2-2, the full variable domain is DSGVTQTPKHLITATGQRVTLRCSPRSGDLSVYWYQQSLDQGLQFLIQYYNGEERAKGNILERFSAQQFPDLHSELNLSSLELGDSALYFCASSVGQGASTGELFFGEGSRLTVL.

The genes are TRBV5-8 and TRBJ1-4; 10 bases are shared with TRBD1. The CDR3 extends over 17 amino acids. The germline CDR1 and CDR2 sequences are SGHTS and YDEGEE. The V and J ends lost 4 bases and 0 bases, in that order; junction bases with no gene match: 6. The CDR3 DNA reads TGTGCCAGCAGCCCAGGACAGGGGGTGACAACTAATGAAAAACTGTTTTTT. Protein product: CASSPGQGVTTNEKLFF.

For this clone: One end of the junction is discordant with germline, which a read error may explain. The rearrangement joins TRBV7-7 to TRBJ2-5; 9 positions agree with TRBD1. The CDR3 length is 14 residues. Germline lookup yields CDR1 SSHAT and CDR2 FNYEAQ (reference sequence). CDR3 sequence (DNA): TGTGCTAGCAGCTTACAACAGGGGGCAGAGACCCAGTACTTC. It codes for CASSLQQGAETQYF.

The chain is built from TRBV29-1 and TRBJ2-1, with TRBD2 matching 7 bases. After removal of 6 bases from V and 7 bases from J, the junction contained 15 bases not matched to a gene. CDR1 and CDR2 (germline): SQVTM, ANQGSEA. This CDR3 is 15 amino acids long. CDR3 region: CSVPERDRNGNEQFF. The DNA of the CDR3 is TGCAGCGTCCCCGAGCGGGATAGGAACGGGAATGAGCAGTTCTTC.

J is TRBJ1-3 and V is TRBV5-1, with 7 positions matching TRBD1. Germline CDR1 reads SGHRS; CDR2 reads YFSETQ. After removal of 3 bases from V and 0 bases from J, the junction contained 6 bases not matched to a gene. This CDR3 is 16 amino acids long. Written as DNA, the CDR3 is TGCGCCAGCAGCTCGGGACAGTCATACTCTGGAAACACCATATATTTT. Its translation is CASSSGQSYSGNTIYF.

This clone was recorded once. The chain has TRBV6-6 and TRBJ1-2; weak D call: TRBD1 (6 bases). This CDR3 has 13 residues. Trimming removed 6 bases from V and 4 bases from J, with 12 bases in between. Germline assignment: CDR1 MNHNY and CDR2 SVGAGI (reference sequence). CDR3 residues: CASRTTGSYGYTF. The CDR3 nucleotides read TGTGCCAGCAGGACGACAGGTAGCTATGGCTACACCTTC.

The chain is built from TRBV9 and TRBJ2-3, with 7 bases identical to TRBD1. V shed 3 bases, J shed 8 bases, and the junction held 6 bases outside the gene matches. There are 13 residues in the CDR3. Germline CDR1 reads SGDLS; CDR2 reads YYNGEE. The CDR3 loop reads CASSAGTVATQYF. In nucleotides, the CDR3 is TGTGCCAGCAGCGCGGGGACAGTTGCTACGCAGTATTTT. Full variable domain (remainder filled in from reference TRBV9 and TRBJ2-3): DSGVTQTPKHLITATGQRVTLRCSPRSGDLSVYWYQQSLDQGLQFLIQYYNGEERAKGNILERFSAQQFPDLHSELNLSSLELGDSALYFCASSAGTVATQYFGPGTRLTVL.

The chain combines TRBV4-2 with TRBJ2-7; TRBD2 matches at 10 bases. After removal of 4 bases from V and 3 bases from J, the junction contained 12 bases not matched to a gene. The CDR3 is 17 amino acids. The germline gives CDR1 LGHNA, CDR2 YNFKEQ. CDR3 sequence reads: CASSPQATAGGNYEQYF. Here the CDR3 DNA reads TGTGCCAGCAGCCCCCAAGCCACAGCGGGAGGGAACTACGAGCAGTACTTC.

V is TRBV6-5 and J is TRBJ2-3, with TRBD2 identical over 7 bases. The CDR3 runs 15 residues. J lost 4 bases, V lost 0 bases, and 4 bases had no gene match. The V gene's germline CDR1 is MNHEY and CDR2 SVGAGI. CDR3 sequence (DNA): TGTGCCAGCAGTTACTCGGTCAGCGGGGCAGATACGCAGTATTTT. As protein: CASSYSVSGADTQYF.

The CDR3 here is CAGKTGVDEKLFF. CDR3 nucleotide sequence: TGTGCCGGAAAGACAGGGGTAGATGAAAAACTGTTTTTT. The chain joins TRBV30 to TRBJ1-4; TRBD1 matches 8 bases. The CDR3 is made up of 13 amino acids. V dropped 8 bases and J dropped 6; count of bases not matched to a gene: 8. The germline gives CDR1 GTSNPN, CDR2 SVGIG (reference sequence).

The table lists this clone with a count of one. J is TRBJ2-5 and V is TRBV30; D is unresolved. The J call may be mistaken, given a closer DNA end match to TRBJ2-7. This CDR3 has 12 amino acids. CDR1 is GTSNPN and CDR2 is SVGIG in the germline V gene (reference sequence). CDR3 sequence reads: CAWSGASYEQYF. The CDR3 DNA is TGTGCCTGGAGTGGGGCCTCCTACGAGCAGTACTTC.

J is TRBJ2-7 and V is TRBV11-3; the match to TRBD1 covers 7 bases. The CDR3 extends over 14 amino acids. Germline assignment: CDR1 SGHNT and CDR2 YENEEA. Trimming at V came to 6 bases and at J to 0 bases, leaving 5 bases not matched to a gene. CDR3 protein: CASRRQGSSYEQYF. As DNA, the CDR3 is TGTGCCAGCAGACGACAGGGTAGCTCCTACGAGCAGTACTTC.

The chain is built from TRBV7-9 and TRBJ2-2; possibly TRBD1 for D (7 bases). The V end lost 6 bases, the J end lost 2 bases, and 13 bases lay between the germline ends. This CDR3 spans 15 amino acids. Germline values: CDR1 SEHNR, CDR2 FQNEAQ (reference sequence). For the CDR3, the DNA is TGTGCCAGCAGTTATCAGGGGGGTAACACCGGGGAGCTGTTTTTT. Translation: CASSYQGGNTGELFF.

DNA of the CDR3: TGTGCCAGCAAGACAGGGGGCGAAGGTGAAAAACTGTTTTTT. It codes for CASKTGGEGEKLFF. The chain has TRBV6-1 and TRBJ1-4; 10 positions agree with TRBD1. CDR3 length equals 14 residues. Germline V gene data show CDR1 as MNHNS and CDR2 as SASEGT. The trim removed 7 bases at V and 7 bases at J, leaving 6 bases unmatched.

This sequence joins TRBV29-1 and TRBJ2-7; D is possibly TRBD1 (6 bases). Germline CDR1 SQVTM, CDR2 ANQGSEA. The CDR3 sequence is 12 residues long. Trimming removed 0 bases at V and 9 bases at J, with 12 bases between. CDR3 bases: TGCAGCGTTGAAGAGCCAGGGGACGGGCAGTACTTC. Translating it yields CSVEEPGDGQYF.

The chain has TRBV19 and TRBJ2-1; 8 nucleotides line up with TRBD1. The CDR3 is 16 amino acids. Germline CDR1 reads LNHDA; CDR2 reads SQIVND (reference sequence). V dropped 9 bases and J dropped 7; count of bases not matched to a gene: 17. The CDR3, as DNA: TGTGCCAGCCAATCAATTGGACAGGGAGGTAGGAATGAGCAGTTCTTC. Its protein is CASQSIGQGGRNEQFF.

This clone has only a few counts. V and J are TRBV5-1 and TRBJ2-3; 9 positions agree with TRBD1. V was pared by 4 bases and J by 6 bases, with 12 bases of the junction left unmatched. Per germline, CDR1 SGHRS and CDR2 YFSETQ. The CDR3 is 16 amino acids. CDR3 in DNA: TGCGCCAGCAGCGCGGGAGACAGGGGGACGGGGGATACGCAGTATTTT. Amino acids: CASSAGDRGTGDTQYF.